A single sample is the source of the 4 T cell receptor beta chains below, sequenced in a study of cytomegalovirus exposure and HLA in healthy donors (TCRdb year 2017). The method was the immunoSEQ multiplex PCR assay. For the multiplex PCR, a mixture combining 60 forward primers for TCR Vbeta segments and 13 reverse primers for TCR Jbeta segments was used. TCRdb holds this immuneACCESS table with in-frame rearrangements only. Some clones are missing; in checked studies, unresolved V genes explain under half, and the rest has no known cause. The sample contains 60,000 to 90,000 clones, approximately 63% of them found a single time. The ten largest clones represent less than 10% of the sample. Sequenced input: PBMCs. These receptors originate from a woman in her fifties or sixties in good health and CMV-seropositive.

On this clone itself: At one boundary the junction diverges from the germline segment, which might be a read error. This rearrangement joins TRBV5-1 to TRBJ2-1, with 7 bases that match TRBD2. This CDR3 region has 13 residues. CDR1 is SGHRS, CDR2 YFSETQ, per germline. The DNA for the CDR3 is TGCGCCAGCAGCTTGGGACCCACTAGCGAGAGCATCTTC. It encodes CASSLGPTSESIF.

V is TRBV4-1 and J is TRBJ2-1, with 7 bases that match TRBD2. CDR3 length: 14 residues. The ends lost 1 base at V and 5 bases at J; junction bases unmatched: 2. CDR1 is MGHRA and CDR2 is YSYEKL in the germline V gene. For the CDR3, the DNA is TGCGCCAGCAGCCAAGTCGCGGGGGACAATGAGCAGTTCTTC. The encoded protein is CASSQVAGDNEQFF.

The chain has TRBV7-8 and TRBJ2-2; 9 bases are shared with TRBD1. The ends lost 2 bases at V and 7 bases at J; junction bases unmatched: 8. The CDR3 spans 16 residues. CDR1 is SGHVS, CDR2 FQNEAQ, per germline. CDR3: CASSLSTGTGSGELFF. Here the CDR3 DNA reads TGTGCCAGCAGCTTAAGTACCGGGACAGGGAGCGGGGAGCTGTTTTTT.

The chain has TRBV29-1 and TRBJ1-2, with 11 bases lining up with TRBD1. CDR1 and CDR2 (germline): SQVTM, ANQGSEA. This CDR3 contains 17 residues. V was clipped by 6 bases and J by 0 bases; unmatched bases: 12. The CDR3 coding sequence is TGCAGCGTCTGGTCCCGGGACAGGGGGGGATCTAACTATGGCTACACCTTC. The encoded protein is CSVWSRDRGGSNYGYTF. Drawing the rest from reference TRBV29-1 and TRBJ1-2, the complete variable domain is SAVISQKPSRDICQRGTSLTIQCQVDSQVTMMFWYRQQPGQSLTLIATANQGSEATYESGFVIDKFPISRPNLTFSTLTVSNMSPEDSSIYLCSVWSRDRGGSNYGYTFGSGTRLTVV.